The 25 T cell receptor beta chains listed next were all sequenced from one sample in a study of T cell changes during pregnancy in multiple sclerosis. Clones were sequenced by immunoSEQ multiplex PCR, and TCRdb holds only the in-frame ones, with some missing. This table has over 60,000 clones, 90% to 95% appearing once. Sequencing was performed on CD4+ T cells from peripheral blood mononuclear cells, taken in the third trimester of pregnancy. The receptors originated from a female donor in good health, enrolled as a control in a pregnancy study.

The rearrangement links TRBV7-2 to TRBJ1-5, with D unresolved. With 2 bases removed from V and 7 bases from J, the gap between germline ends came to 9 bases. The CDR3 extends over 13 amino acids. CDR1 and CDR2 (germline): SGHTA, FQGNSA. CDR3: CASSLRLGQPQHF. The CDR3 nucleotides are TGTGCCAGCAGCTTAAGGCTCGGGCAGCCCCAGCATTTT.

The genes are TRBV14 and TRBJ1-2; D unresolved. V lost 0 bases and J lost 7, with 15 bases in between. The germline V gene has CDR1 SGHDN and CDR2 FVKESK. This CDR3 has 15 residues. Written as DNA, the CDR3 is TGTGCCAGCAGCCAAGATCTGGGAGGGCCTGGTGGCTACACCTTC. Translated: CASSQDLGGPGGYTF.

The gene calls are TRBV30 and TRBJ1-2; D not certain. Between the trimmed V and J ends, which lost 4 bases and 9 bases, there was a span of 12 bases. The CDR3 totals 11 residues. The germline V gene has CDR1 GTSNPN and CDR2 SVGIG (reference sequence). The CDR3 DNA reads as TGTGCCTGGACGGCGGGAGGGAGCTACACCTTC. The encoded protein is CAWTAGGSYTF.

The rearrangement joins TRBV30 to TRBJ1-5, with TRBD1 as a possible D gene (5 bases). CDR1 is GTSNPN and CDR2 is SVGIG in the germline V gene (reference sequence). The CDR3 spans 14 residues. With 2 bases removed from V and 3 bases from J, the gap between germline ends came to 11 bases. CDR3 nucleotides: TGTGCCTGGAGTTCTGACAGCTTCAATCAGCCCCAGCATTTT. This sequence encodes CAWSSDSFNQPQHF. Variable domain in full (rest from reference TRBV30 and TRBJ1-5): SQTIHQWPATLVQPVGSPLSLECTVEGTSNPNLYWYRQAAGRGLQLLFYSVGIGQISSEVPQNLSASRPQDRQFILSSKKLLLSDSGFYLCAWSSDSFNQPQHFGDGTRLSIL.

Written as DNA, the CDR3 is TGTGCCAGCAGCTCCCGAACTAGCGGGGGATTCACAGATACGCAGTATTTT. It yields the protein CASSSRTSGGFTDTQYF. J is TRBJ2-3 and V is TRBV11-2; 11 bases agree with TRBD2. J lost 2 bases, V lost 4 bases, and 8 bases had no gene match. CDR3 length equals 17 residues. Germline CDR1 is SGHAT and CDR2 is FQNNGV.

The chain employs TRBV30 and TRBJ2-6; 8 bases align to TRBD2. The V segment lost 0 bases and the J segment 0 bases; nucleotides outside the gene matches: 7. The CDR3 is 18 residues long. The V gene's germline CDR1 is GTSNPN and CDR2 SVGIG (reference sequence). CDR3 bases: TGTGCCTGGAGTGTAGCTAGCGGGTCACACTCTGGGGCCAACGTCCTGACTTTC. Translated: CAWSVASGSHSGANVLTF.

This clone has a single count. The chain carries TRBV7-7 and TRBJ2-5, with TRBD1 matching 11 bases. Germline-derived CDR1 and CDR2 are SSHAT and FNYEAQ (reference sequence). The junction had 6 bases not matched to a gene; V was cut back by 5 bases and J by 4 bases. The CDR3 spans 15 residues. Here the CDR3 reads CASSPGTGGVETQYF. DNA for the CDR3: TGTGCCAGCAGCCCCGGGACAGGGGGTGTAGAGACCCAGTACTTC.

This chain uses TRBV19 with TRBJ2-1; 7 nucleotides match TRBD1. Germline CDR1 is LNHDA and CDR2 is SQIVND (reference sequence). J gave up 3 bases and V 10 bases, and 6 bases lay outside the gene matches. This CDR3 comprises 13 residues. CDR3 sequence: CAISTGYYNEQFF. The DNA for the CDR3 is TGTGCCATCTCGACAGGGTACTACAATGAGCAGTTCTTC. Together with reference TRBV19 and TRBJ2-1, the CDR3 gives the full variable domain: DGGITQSPKYLFRKEGQNVTLSCEQNLNHDAMYWYRQDPGQGLRLIYYSQIVNDFQKGDIAEGYSVSREKKESFPLTVTSAQKNPTAFYLCAISTGYYNEQFFGPGTRLTVL.

CDR3 amino acids: CASSLIRESEQYF. The CDR3 bases are TGTGCCAGCAGCTTGATCAGGGAATCCGAGCAGTACTTC. The rearrangement links TRBV5-6 to TRBJ2-7, with D possibly being TRBD1 (5 bases). V was clipped by 1 base and J by 6 bases, with 11 bases between them. Germline-derived CDR1 and CDR2 are SGHDT and YYEEEE. The CDR3 is 13 amino acids.

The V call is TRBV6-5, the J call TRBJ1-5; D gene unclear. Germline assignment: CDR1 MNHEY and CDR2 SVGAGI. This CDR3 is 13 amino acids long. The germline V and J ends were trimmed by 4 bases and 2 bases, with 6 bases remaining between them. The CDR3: CASSSYGNQPQHF. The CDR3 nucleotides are TGTGCCAGCAGTTCCTACGGCAATCAGCCCCAGCATTTT.

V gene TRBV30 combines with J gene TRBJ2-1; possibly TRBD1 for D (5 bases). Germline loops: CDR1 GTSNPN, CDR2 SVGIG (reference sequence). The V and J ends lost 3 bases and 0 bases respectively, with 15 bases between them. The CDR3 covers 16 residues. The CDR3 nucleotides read TGTGCCTGGAGCCGAGGACAACCAAGCTCCTACAATGAGCAGTTCTTC. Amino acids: CAWSRGQPSSYNEQFF.

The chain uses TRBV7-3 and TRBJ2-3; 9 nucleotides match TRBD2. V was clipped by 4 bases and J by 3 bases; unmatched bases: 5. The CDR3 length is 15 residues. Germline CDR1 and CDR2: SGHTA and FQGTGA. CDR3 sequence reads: CASSSSGGPTDTQYF. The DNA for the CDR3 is TGTGCCAGCAGCTCGAGCGGGGGGCCGACAGATACGCAGTATTTT.

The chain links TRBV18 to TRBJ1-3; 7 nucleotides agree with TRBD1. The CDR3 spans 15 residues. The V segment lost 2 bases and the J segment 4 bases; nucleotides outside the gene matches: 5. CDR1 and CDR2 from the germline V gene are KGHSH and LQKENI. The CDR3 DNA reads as TGTGCCAGCTCACCAACCACAGGGGCAGGAAACACCATATATTTT. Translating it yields CASSPTTGAGNTIYF.

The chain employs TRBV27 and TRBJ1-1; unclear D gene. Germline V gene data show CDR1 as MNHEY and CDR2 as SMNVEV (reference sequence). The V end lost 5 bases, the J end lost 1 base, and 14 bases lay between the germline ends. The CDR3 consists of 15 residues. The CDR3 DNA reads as TGTGCCAGCAGTACCTTCAGAGGGAAGAACACTGAAGCTTTCTTT. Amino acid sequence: CASSTFRGKNTEAFF.

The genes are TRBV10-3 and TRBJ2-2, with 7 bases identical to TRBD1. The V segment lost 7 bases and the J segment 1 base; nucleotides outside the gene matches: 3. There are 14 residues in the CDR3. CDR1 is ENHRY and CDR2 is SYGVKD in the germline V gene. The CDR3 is CAIKGQENTGELFF. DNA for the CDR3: TGTGCCATCAAAGGACAGGAGAACACCGGGGAGCTGTTTTTT.

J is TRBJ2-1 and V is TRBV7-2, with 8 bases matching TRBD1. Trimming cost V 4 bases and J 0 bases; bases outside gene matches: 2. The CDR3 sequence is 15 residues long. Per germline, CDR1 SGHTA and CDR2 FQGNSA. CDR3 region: CASSSGQGSYNEQFF. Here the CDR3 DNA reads TGTGCCAGCAGCTCCGGACAGGGCTCCTACAATGAGCAGTTCTTC. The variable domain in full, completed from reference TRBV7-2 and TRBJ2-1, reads GAGVSQSPSNKVTEKGKDVELRCDPISGHTALYWYRQSLGQGLEFLIYFQGNSAPDKSGLPSDRFSAERTGGSVSTLTIQRTQQEDSAVYLCASSSGQGSYNEQFFGPGTRLTVL.

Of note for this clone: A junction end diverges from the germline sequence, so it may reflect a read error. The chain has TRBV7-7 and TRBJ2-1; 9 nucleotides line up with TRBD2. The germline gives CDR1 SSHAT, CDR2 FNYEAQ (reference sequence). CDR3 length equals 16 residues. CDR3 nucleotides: TGTGCTAGCAGCTTAGGGCTAGGCGGGGGGGCCAATGAGCAGTTCTTC. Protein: CASSLGLGGGANEQFF.

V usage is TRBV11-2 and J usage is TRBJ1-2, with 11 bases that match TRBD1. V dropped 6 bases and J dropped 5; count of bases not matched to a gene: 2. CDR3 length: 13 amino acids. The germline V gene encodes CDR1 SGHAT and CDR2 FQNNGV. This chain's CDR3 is CASSGDRGYGYTF. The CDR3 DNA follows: TGTGCCAGCAGTGGGGACAGGGGGTATGGCTACACCTTC.

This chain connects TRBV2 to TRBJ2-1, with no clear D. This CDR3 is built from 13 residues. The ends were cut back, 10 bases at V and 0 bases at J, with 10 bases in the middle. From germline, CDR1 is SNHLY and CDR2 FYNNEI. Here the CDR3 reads CATDSNSYNEQFF. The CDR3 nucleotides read TGTGCCACCGACTCGAACTCCTACAATGAGCAGTTCTTC.

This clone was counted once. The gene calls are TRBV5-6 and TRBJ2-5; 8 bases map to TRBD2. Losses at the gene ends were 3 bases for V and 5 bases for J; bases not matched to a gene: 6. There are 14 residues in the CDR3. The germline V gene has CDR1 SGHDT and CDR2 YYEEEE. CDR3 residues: CASSSVRGGETQYF. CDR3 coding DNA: TGTGCCAGCAGCTCCGTACGGGGGGGGGAGACCCAGTACTTC.

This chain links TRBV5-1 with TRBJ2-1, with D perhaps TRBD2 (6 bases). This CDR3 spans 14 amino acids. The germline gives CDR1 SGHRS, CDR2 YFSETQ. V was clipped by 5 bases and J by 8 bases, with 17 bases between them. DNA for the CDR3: TGCGCCAGCAGGGTTGGAGGGGCTAGCGATGAGCAGTTCTTC. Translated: CASRVGGASDEQFF.

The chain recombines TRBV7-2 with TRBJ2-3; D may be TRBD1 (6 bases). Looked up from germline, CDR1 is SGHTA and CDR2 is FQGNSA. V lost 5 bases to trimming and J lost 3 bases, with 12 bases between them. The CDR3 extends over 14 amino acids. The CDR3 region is CASSTGQWTDTQYF. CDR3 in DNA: TGTGCCAGCAGCACAGGACAGTGGACAGATACGCAGTATTTT.

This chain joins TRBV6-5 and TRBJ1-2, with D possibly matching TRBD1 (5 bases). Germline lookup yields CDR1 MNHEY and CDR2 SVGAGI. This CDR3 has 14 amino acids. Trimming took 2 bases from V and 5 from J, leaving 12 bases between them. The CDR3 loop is CASSYDRTTYGYTF. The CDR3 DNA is TGTGCCAGCAGTTACGACAGAACTACGTATGGCTACACCTTC.

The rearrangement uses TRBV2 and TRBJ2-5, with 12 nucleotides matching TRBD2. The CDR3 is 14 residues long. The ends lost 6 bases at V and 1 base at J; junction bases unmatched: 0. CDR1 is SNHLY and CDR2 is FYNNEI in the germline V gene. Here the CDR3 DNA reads TGTGCCAGCAGACTAGCGGGGGGCCAAGAGACCCAGTACTTC. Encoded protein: CASRLAGGQETQYF.

The CDR3 sequence: CASSNLAGSTDTQYF. CDR3 bases: TGCGCCAGCAGCAACCTAGCGGGGAGCACAGATACGCAGTATTTT. The chain recombines TRBV5-1 with TRBJ2-3, with 9 bases lining up with TRBD2. The V and J ends lost 4 bases and 0 bases, in that order; junction bases with no gene match: 3. This CDR3 region has 15 residues. The V gene's germline CDR1 is SGHRS and CDR2 YFSETQ.